Below are 16 T cell receptor beta chains sequenced from a single sample in a study of blood T cell repertoires in COVID-19. Profiling relied on immunoSEQ multiplex PCR, and the TCRdb table lists in-frame clones only, not all of them. The sample carries approximately 100,000 clones, nearly 90% recorded once. Input material: peripheral blood. The receptors were sampled from a man between 65 and 85 years old with acute or convalescent COVID-19.

This clone has only a few counts. The chain joins TRBV6-1 to TRBJ1-1; D possibly corresponds to TRBD1 (5 bases). Trimming cost V 0 bases and J 6 bases, with 14 bases left between them. The CDR3 consists of 15 residues. Germline CDR1 is MNHNS and CDR2 is SASEGT. CDR3 residues: CASSEARGIKAEAFF. Written as DNA, the CDR3 is TGTGCCAGCAGTGAAGCTAGGGGAATTAAGGCTGAAGCTTTCTTT.

The chain links TRBV15 to TRBJ2-1; tentative D call: TRBD1 (6 bases). Germline assignment: CDR1 LNHNV and CDR2 YYDKDF (reference sequence). V lost 8 bases, J lost 12 bases, and 20 bases lay in between. The CDR3 consists of 13 residues. CDR3 nucleotides: TGTGCCACCTCGCAGGCAGGGGCCATGTGGCAGTTCTTC. This translates into CATSQAGAMWQFF.

J is TRBJ1-1 and V is TRBV13; maybe TRBD1 (5 bases). This CDR3 is 14 amino acids long. Trimming cost V 3 bases and J 3 bases, with 11 bases left between them. Per germline, CDR1 PRHDT and CDR2 FYEKMQ (reference sequence). The CDR3 sequence: CASSFGGIYTEAFF. CDR3 bases: TGTGCCAGCAGCTTTGGGGGGATTTACACTGAAGCTTTCTTT.

The gene calls are TRBV10-1 and TRBJ1-1; D unresolved. Trimming removed 3 bases at V and 6 bases at J, with 14 bases between. This CDR3 comprises 14 residues. The germline gives CDR1 WNHNN, CDR2 SYGVQD (reference sequence). For the CDR3, the DNA is TGCGCCAGCAGTGAACGGCAGGCGAGGGCTGAAGCTTTCTTT. Its protein product is CASSERQARAEAFF.

V and J are TRBV6-1 and TRBJ1-3; the D is unclear. In germline, CDR1 is MNHNS, CDR2 SASEGT. The CDR3 sequence is 15 residues long. Trimming removed 2 bases from V and 2 bases from J, with 10 bases in between. CDR3 nucleotide sequence: TGTGCCAGCAGTGAATCCCGGGGTCCTGGAAACACCATATATTTT. Protein product: CASSESRGPGNTIYF.

Concerning this clone itself: An end of the junction differs from the germline gene, which may be a read error. This chain connects TRBV5-5 to TRBJ2-7; TRBD1 agrees at 7 bases. Germline CDR1 and CDR2: SGHKS and YYEKEE (reference sequence). The CDR3 contains 16 residues. As DNA, the CDR3 is TGTGCCGGCAGCCCGGGACAGTGGGGTAGCTCCTACGAGCAGTACTTC. Translation gives CAGSPGQWGSSYEQYF.

The chain joins TRBV5-1 to TRBJ2-2; D is perhaps TRBD2 (5 bases). CDR1 and CDR2 (germline): SGHRS, YFSETQ. V dropped 3 bases and J dropped 0 bases, with 12 bases sitting between them. This CDR3 has 16 residues. The chain's CDR3 is CASSSDWTANTGELFF. The CDR3 nucleotides are TGCGCCAGCAGCTCGGACTGGACGGCGAACACCGGGGAGCTGTTTTTT.

The chain has TRBV2 and TRBJ2-5; D is undetermined. Germline V gives CDR1 SNHLY, CDR2 FYNNEI. This CDR3 has 15 amino acids. V was pared by 6 bases and J by 2 bases, with 16 bases between. CDR3 sequence: CASSSARGPQETQYF. CDR3 sequence (DNA): TGTGCCAGCAGCTCAGCGCGCGGTCCACAAGAGACCCAGTACTTC.

The chain recombines TRBV12-3 or TRBV12-4 with TRBJ2-3; D perhaps matches TRBD2 (5 bases). This CDR3 comprises 13 residues. Trimming cost V 5 bases and J 2 bases, with 8 bases left between them. For the CDR3, the DNA is TGTGCCAGCAGTAAGGGAGTCACAGATACGCAGTATTTT. Translation: CASSKGVTDTQYF.

The chain has TRBV6-5 and TRBJ1-5, with no clear D. This CDR3 comprises 16 residues. CDR1 is MNHEY, CDR2 SVGAGI, per germline. Trimming took 2 bases from V and 1 from J, leaving 12 bases between them. The CDR3 region is CASSYPGGRSNQPQHF. CDR3 DNA: TGTGCCAGCAGTTACCCCGGAGGGAGGAGCAATCAGCCCCAGCATTTT.

This chain uses TRBV12-3 or TRBV12-4 with TRBJ1-1, with TRBD1 matching over 7 bases. The CDR3 covers 13 residues. V was pared by 5 bases and J by 8 bases, with 8 bases of the junction left unmatched. In DNA form, the CDR3 reads TGTGCCAGCAGTGGACAGGTGCCGATAGAAGCTTTCTTT. Translated, it gives CASSGQVPIEAFF.

The CDR3 region has the DNA TGTGCCAGCGATTCCAGGGGCGGGGAGACCCAGTACTTC. Amino acids: CASDSRGGETQYF. This chain joins TRBV6-5 and TRBJ2-5; maybe TRBD1 (6 bases). The CDR3 covers 13 residues. Germline loops: CDR1 MNHEY, CDR2 SVGAGI. Trimming took off 8 bases at V and 5 bases at J, with 15 bases between the two ends.

CDR3 protein: CASSQDGGLAGVGDTQYF. For the CDR3, the DNA is TGCGCCAGCAGCCAAGATGGGGGACTAGCGGGGGTGGGAGATACGCAGTATTTT. This chain links TRBV4-1 with TRBJ2-3; 14 bases fit TRBD2. The V gene end was trimmed by 0 bases and the J gene end by 5 bases; junction bases not matched to a gene: 7. Germline V lookup: CDR1 MGHRA, CDR2 YSYEKL. The CDR3 has 18 amino acids.

This clone was found once. The chain has TRBV2 and TRBJ1-2; TRBD1 aligns across 8 bases. CDR1 is SNHLY, CDR2 FYNNEI, per germline. V was clipped by 8 bases and J by 4 bases; unmatched bases: 9. This CDR3 comprises 14 residues. The CDR3 here is CASLIRDRTYGYTF. CDR3 DNA: TGTGCCAGCCTGATCCGGGACAGGACCTATGGCTACACCTTC.

This chain connects TRBV5-1 to TRBJ2-3; TRBD2 might be the D (7 bases). In germline, CDR1 is SGHRS, CDR2 YFSETQ. CDR3 length: 15 residues. V was cut by 4 bases and J by 6 bases, with 18 bases left in between. Here the CDR3 DNA reads TGCGCCAGCAGCCCGGAGCTTCCGGGGGGCGATACGCAGTATTTT. It specifies CASSPELPGGDTQYF.

This chain links TRBV19 with TRBJ1-6; 7 bases match TRBD1. J lost 10 bases, V lost 5 bases, and 11 bases had no gene match. This CDR3 is 15 amino acids long. Germline V gene sequence: CDR1 LNHDA, CDR2 SQIVND (reference sequence). This CDR3 reads CASSYSTGVGSPLHF. In nucleotides, the CDR3 is TGTGCCAGTAGTTATTCCACAGGGGTAGGATCACCCCTCCACTTT.